This T cell receptor beta chain was captured by sequencing in a study of blood T cell repertoires in COVID-19. Study overall: The study drew acute and convalescent COVID-19 samples from the United States, Italy and Spain. PBMCs, B-cell-depleted T cells, or T cells were the source of the cDNA or gDNA that made up the material.

In the study's own analysis: Estimation of nucleated cell counts relied on the amplification of reference gene primers. Here immunoSEQ multiplex PCR was the method, and the copy in TCRdb shows in-frame clones only, minus some. The D gene and trimming were derived from the DNA, and the V and J assignments and clone size from that table. The sample includes about 170,000 clones, around 80% of them seen just once. This CDR3 comprises 15 residues. The germline V and J ends were trimmed by 3 bases and 0 bases, with 10 bases remaining between them. From germline, CDR1 is SGHNT and CDR2 YENEEA. Sequencing was performed on peripheral blood. The receptor's source is a woman in her 70s who had recovered from COVID-19. This rearrangement joins TRBV11-3 to TRBJ2-3; D is possibly TRBD2 (6 bases). The CDR3 coding sequence is TGTGCCAGCAGCTTGTCGGGACTCAGCACAGATACGCAGTATTTT. Translated: CASSLSGLSTDTQYF. Supplemented by reference TRBV11-3 and TRBJ2-3, the full variable domain reads EAGVVQSPRYKIIEKKQPVAFWCNPISGHNTLYWYLQNLGQGPELLIRYENEEAVDDSQLPKDRFSAERLKGVDSTLKIQPAELGDSAVYLCASSLSGLSTDTQYFGPGTRLTVL.